This T cell receptor beta chain was identified during a study of blood T cell repertoires in COVID-19. Assay used: immunoSEQ multiplex PCR; TCRdb lists only in-frame clones, some missing. Seen here are under 300,000 clones, approximately 91% observed once, and the top ten hold 1% to 1.5%. Grouping used clinical history reported by participants in a survey and questionnaire. Looked up from germline, CDR1 is LNHDA and CDR2 is SQIVND (reference sequence). Trimming left V 8 bases short and J 0 bases short, with 14 bases between. The CDR3 has 15 amino acids. The chain joins TRBV19 to TRBJ1-3; D remains unclear. Source material: PBMCs or T cells enriched from blood (not recorded which). The sequence was obtained from a human donor in a cohort exposed to, infected with or recovered from COVID-19 (not recorded which). The donor label of this sample is uncertain. The DNA of the CDR3 is TGTGCCAGTGGAACCTGGGCGAACTCTGGAAACACCATATATTTT. Translation: CASGTWANSGNTIYF.